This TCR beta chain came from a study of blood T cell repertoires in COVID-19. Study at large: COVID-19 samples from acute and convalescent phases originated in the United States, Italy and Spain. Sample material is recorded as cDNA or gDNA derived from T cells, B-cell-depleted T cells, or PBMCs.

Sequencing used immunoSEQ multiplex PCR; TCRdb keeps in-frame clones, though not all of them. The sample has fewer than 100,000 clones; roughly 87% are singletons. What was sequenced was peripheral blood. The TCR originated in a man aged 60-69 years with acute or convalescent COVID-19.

The CDR3 spells CASSQVRISEQYF. For the CDR3, the DNA is TGTGCCAGCAGCCAAGTCAGGATTAGCGAGCAGTACTTC. The V gene is TRBV3-1 (or the pseudogene TRBV3-2), the J gene TRBJ2-7; D is unclear. The V end was cut by 1 base, the J end by 6 bases, with 10 bases between. The CDR3 has 13 amino acids. The V gene's germline CDR1 is LGHDT and CDR2 YNNKEL (reference sequence).